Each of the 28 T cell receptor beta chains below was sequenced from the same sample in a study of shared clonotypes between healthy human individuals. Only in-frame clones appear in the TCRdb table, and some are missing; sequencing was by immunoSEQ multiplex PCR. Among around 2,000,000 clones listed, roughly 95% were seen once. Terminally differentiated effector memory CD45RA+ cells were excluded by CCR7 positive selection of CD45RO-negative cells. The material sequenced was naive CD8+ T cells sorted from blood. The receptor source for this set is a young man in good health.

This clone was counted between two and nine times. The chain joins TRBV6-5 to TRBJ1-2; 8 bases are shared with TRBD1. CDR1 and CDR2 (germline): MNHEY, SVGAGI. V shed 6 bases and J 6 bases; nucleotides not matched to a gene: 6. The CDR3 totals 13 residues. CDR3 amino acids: CASSGQGTNGYTF. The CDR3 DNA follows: TGTGCCAGCAGCGGACAGGGAACAAATGGCTACACCTTC.

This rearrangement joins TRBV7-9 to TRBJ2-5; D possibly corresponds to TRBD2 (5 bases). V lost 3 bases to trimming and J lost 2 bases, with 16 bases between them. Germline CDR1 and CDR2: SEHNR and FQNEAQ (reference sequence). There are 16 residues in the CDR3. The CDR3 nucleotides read TGTGCCAGCAGCTTCCGGATCGGGGTGGAGCAAGAGACCCAGTACTTC. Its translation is CASSFRIGVEQETQYF.

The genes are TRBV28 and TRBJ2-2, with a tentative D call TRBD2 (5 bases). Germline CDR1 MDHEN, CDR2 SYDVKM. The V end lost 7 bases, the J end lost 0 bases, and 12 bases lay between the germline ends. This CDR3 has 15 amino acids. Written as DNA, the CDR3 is TGTGCCAGCACGGGGATTATCGCGAACACCGGGGAGCTGTTTTTT. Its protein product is CASTGIIANTGELFF.

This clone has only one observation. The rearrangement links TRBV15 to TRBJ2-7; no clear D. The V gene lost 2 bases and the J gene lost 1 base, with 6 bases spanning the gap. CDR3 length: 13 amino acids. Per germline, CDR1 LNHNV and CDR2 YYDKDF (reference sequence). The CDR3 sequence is CATSRSESYEQYF. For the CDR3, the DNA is TGTGCCACCAGCAGAAGCGAATCCTACGAGCAGTACTTC.

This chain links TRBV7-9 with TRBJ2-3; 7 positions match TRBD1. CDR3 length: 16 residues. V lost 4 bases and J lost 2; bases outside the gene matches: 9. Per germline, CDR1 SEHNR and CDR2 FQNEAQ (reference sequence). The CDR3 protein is CASSSPWTGYTDTQYF. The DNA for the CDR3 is TGTGCCAGCAGCTCCCCGTGGACAGGCTACACAGATACGCAGTATTTT. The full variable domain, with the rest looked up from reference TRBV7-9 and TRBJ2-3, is DTGVSQNPRHKITKRGQNVTFRCDPISEHNRLYWYRQTLGQGPEFLTYFQNEAQLEKSRLLSDRFSAERPKGSFSTLEIQRTEQGDSAMYLCASSSPWTGYTDTQYFGPGTRLTVL.

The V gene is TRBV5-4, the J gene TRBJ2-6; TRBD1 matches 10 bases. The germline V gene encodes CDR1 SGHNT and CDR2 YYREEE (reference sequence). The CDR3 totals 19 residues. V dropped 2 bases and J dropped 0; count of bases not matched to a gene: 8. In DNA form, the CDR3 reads TGTGCCAGCAGCTTTTCAGGGACAGGGGAGAGCTCTGGGGCCAACGTCCTGACTTTC. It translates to CASSFSGTGESSGANVLTF.

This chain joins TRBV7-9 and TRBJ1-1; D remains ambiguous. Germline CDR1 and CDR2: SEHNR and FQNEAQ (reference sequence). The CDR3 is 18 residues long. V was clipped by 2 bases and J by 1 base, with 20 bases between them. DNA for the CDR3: TGTGCCAGCAGCTTATACCCACAACCCTTGTCGGAGAACACTGAAGCTTTCTTT. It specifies CASSLYPQPLSENTEAFF.

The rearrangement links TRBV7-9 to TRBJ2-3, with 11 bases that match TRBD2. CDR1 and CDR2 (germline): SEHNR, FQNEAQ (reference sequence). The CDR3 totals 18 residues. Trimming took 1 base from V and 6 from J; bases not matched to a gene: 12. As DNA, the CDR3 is TGTGCCAGCAGCTTAGTCGGACTAGCGGGCCTGATCTATGATACGCAGTATTTT. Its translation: CASSLVGLAGLIYDTQYF.

CDR3 protein: CASSLGAADYNEQFF. The CDR3 coding sequence is TGTGCCAGCAGTTTAGGAGCGGCGGACTACAATGAGCAGTTCTTC. The rearrangement joins TRBV27 to TRBJ2-1; TRBD2 might be the D (5 bases). The CDR3 sequence is 15 residues long. Germline V CDR1 and CDR2: MNHEY, SMNVEV (reference sequence). V was cut by 2 bases and J by 3 bases, with 11 bases left in between.

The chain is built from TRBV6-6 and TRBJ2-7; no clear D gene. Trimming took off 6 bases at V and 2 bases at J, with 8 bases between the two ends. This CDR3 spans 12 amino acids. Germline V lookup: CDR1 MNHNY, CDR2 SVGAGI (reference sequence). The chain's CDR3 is CASSPEAYEQYF. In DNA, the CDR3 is TGTGCCAGCAGCCCCGAAGCCTACGAGCAGTACTTC.

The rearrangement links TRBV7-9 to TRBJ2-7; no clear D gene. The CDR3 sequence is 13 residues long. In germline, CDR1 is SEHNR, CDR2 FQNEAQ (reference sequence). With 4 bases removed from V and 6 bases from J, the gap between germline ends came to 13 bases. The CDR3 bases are TGTGCCAGCAGCTCTACAGCGTCTGGCGAGCAGTACTTC. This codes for CASSSTASGEQYF.

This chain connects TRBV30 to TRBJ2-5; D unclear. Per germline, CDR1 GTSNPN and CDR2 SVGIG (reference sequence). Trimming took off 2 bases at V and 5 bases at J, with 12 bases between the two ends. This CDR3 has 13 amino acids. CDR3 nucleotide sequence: TGTGCCTGGAGTCAATCGGTTTTGGAGACCCAGTACTTC. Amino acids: CAWSQSVLETQYF.

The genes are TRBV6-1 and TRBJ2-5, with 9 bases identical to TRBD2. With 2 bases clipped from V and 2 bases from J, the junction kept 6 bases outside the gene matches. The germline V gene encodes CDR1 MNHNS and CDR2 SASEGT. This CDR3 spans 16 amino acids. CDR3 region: CASSELAGIEQETQYF. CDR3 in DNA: TGTGCCAGCAGTGAACTAGCGGGGATCGAGCAAGAGACCCAGTACTTC.

The CDR3 DNA reads TGTGCCAGCAGCTCTCGGACTAGCCAGGCCTACGAGCAGTACTTC. This sequence encodes CASSSRTSQAYEQYF. The chain has TRBV5-4 and TRBJ2-7, with 8 bases lining up with TRBD2. The CDR3 has 15 residues. With 3 bases clipped from V and 2 bases from J, the junction kept 7 bases outside the gene matches. Germline CDR1 and CDR2: SGHNT and YYREEE (reference sequence).

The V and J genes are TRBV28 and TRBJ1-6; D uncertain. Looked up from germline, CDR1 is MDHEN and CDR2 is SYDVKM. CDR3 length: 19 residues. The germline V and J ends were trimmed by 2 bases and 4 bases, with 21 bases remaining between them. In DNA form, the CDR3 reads TGTGCCAGCAGTTTAAGGCTCGGGCCACCTCTCCCATATAATTCACCCCTCCACTTT. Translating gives CASSLRLGPPLPYNSPLHF. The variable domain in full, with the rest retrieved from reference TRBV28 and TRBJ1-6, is DVKVTQSSRYLVKRTGEKVFLECVQDMDHENMFWYRQDPGLGLRLIYFSYDVKMKEKGDIPEGYSVSREKKERFSLILESASTNQTSMYLCASSLRLGPPLPYNSPLHFGNGTRLTVT.

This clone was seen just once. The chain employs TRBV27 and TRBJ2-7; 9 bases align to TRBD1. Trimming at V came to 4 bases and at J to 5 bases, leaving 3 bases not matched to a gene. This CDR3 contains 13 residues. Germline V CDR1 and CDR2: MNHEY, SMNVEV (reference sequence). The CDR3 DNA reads TGTGCCAGCAGTTGGGACAGGGTACACGAGCAGTACTTC. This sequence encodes CASSWDRVHEQYF.

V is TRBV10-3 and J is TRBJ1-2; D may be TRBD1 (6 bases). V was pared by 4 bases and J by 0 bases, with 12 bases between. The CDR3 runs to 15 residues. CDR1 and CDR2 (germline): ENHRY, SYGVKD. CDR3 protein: CAISGGTLSNYGYTF. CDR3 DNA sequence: TGTGCCATCAGTGGGGGGACACTTTCTAACTATGGCTACACCTTC.

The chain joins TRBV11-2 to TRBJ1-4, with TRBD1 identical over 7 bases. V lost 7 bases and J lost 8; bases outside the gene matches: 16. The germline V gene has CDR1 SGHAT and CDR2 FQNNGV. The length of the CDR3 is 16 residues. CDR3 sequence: CASTQSQTGLREKLFF. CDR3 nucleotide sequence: TGTGCCAGCACCCAATCCCAGACAGGGTTACGAGAAAAACTGTTTTTT.

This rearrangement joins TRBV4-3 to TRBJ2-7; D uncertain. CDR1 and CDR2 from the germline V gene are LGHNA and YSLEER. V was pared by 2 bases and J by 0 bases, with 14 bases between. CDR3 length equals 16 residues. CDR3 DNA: TGCGCCAGCAGCCAAAGTCTGGGTCGAACCTCCTACGAGCAGTACTTC. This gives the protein CASSQSLGRTSYEQYF.

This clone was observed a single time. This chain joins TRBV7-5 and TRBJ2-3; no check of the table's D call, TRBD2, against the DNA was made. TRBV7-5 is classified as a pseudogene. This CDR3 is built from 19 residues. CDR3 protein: CARSPPEEARGRGTDTQYF. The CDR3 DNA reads TGTGCCAGAAGCCCCCCGGAAGAGGCCCGGGGTAGAGGGACAGATACGCAGTATTTT.

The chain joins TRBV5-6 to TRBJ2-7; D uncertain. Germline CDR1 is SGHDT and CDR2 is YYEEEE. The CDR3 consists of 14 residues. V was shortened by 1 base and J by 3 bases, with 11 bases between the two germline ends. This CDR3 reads CASSLRRHNYEQYF. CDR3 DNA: TGTGCCAGCAGCTTGAGGAGACATAACTACGAGCAGTACTTC.

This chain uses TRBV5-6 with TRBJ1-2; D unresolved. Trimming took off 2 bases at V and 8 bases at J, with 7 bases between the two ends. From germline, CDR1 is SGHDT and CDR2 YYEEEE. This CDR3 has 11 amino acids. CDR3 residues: CASSFRKGYTF. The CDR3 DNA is TGTGCCAGCAGCTTCAGAAAGGGCTACACCTTC.

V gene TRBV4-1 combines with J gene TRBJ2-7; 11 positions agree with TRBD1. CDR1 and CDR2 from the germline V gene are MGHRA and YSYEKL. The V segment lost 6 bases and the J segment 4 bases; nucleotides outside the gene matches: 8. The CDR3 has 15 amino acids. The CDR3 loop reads CASSAAGTGGYEQYF. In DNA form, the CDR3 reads TGCGCCAGCAGTGCCGCCGGGACAGGGGGTTACGAGCAGTACTTC.

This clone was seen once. CDR3 loop: CATEGLDSPSYEQYF. The CDR3 DNA follows: TGTGCCACTGAAGGACTGGACTCGCCGTCCTACGAGCAGTACTTC. This rearrangement joins TRBV28 to TRBJ2-7, with TRBD2 as a possible D gene (5 bases). From germline, CDR1 is MDHEN and CDR2 SYDVKM. This CDR3 is 15 amino acids long. The germline V and J ends were trimmed by 10 bases and 1 base, with 20 bases remaining between them.

The CDR3 coding sequence is TGCGCCAGCAGTGAGACAGGCGGGGGGTCCTACGAGCAGTACTTC. This translates into CASSETGGGSYEQYF. The chain is built from TRBV10-2 and TRBJ2-7, with 8 bases aligning to TRBD2. This CDR3 spans 15 amino acids. The germline V gene has CDR1 WSHSY and CDR2 SAAADI. V shed 2 bases and J 1 base; nucleotides not matched to a gene: 4.

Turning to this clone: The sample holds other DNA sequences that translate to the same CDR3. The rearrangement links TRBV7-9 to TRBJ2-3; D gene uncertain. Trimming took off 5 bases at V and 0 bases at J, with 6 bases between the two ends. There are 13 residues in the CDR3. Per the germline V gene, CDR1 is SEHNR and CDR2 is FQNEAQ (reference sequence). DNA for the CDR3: TGTGCCAGCAGCGACTCCAGCACAGATACGCAGTATTTT. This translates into CASSDSSTDTQYF.

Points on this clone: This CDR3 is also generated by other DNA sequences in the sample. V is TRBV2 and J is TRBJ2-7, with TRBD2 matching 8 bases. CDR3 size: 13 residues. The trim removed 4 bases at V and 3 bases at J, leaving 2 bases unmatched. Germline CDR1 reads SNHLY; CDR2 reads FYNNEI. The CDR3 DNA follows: TGTGCCAGCAGTGCGGGGGGGATCTACGAGCAGTACTTC. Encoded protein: CASSAGGIYEQYF.

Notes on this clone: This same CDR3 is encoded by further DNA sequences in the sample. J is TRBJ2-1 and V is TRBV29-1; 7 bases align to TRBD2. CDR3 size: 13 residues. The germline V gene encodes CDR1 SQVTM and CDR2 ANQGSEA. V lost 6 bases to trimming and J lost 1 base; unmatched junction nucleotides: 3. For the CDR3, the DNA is TGCAGCGTGGGCGGGGGTTCCTACAATGAGCAGTTCTTC. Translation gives CSVGGGSYNEQFF.